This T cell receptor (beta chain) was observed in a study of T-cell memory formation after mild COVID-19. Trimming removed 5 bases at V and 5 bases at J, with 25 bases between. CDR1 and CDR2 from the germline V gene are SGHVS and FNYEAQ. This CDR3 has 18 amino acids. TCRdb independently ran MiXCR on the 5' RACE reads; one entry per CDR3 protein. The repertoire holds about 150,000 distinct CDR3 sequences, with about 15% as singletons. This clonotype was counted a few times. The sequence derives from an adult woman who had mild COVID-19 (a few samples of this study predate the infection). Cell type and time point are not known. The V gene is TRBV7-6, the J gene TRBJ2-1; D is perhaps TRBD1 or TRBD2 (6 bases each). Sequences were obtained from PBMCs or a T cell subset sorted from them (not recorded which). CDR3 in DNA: TGTGCCAGCAGCATAAATTATGCGGGACACTTGGGGGACAATGAGCAGTTCTTC. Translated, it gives CASSINYAGHLGDNEQFF.